One sample yielded the 32 T cell receptor beta chains listed below, sequenced in a study of beta chain features in type 1 diabetes. Since all of the isolated RNA was reverse transcribed, expressed TCRB transcripts were what got sequenced. Some clones are missing from TCRdb's copy, which holds only in-frame ones; the method was immunoSEQ multiplex PCR. The data contain about 240,000 clones, 25% to 30% of them singletons. Material for sequencing was central memory CD4+ T cells from blood. The receptors stem from a man aged 30-40 years in good health.

This clone was recorded many times. The genes are TRBV4-3 and TRBJ2-7; D is perhaps TRBD1 (6 bases). Germline V CDR1 and CDR2: LGHNA, YSLEER. The CDR3 sequence is 13 residues long. The germline V and J ends were trimmed by 2 bases and 5 bases, with 10 bases remaining between them. CDR3 sequence: CASSQNYRDEQYF. CDR3 coding DNA: TGCGCCAGCAGCCAAAACTACAGGGACGAGCAGTACTTC.

The chain employs TRBV4-2 and TRBJ2-5; possibly TRBD2 for D (6 bases). The last part of the DNA fits TRBJ2-7 better; the J call may be wrong. The CDR3 runs to 15 residues. CDR1 is LGHNA, CDR2 YNFKEQ, per germline. CDR3 sequence reads: CASSQSGPDSYEQYF. DNA for the CDR3: TGTGCCAGCAGCCAGAGCGGGCCAGACTCCTACGAGCAGTACTTC.

This clone has just a few counts. The chain recombines TRBV15 with TRBJ2-3, with 9 bases matching TRBD2. V shed 1 base and J 1 base; nucleotides not matched to a gene: 0. This CDR3 comprises 15 residues. Germline values: CDR1 LNHNV, CDR2 YYDKDF (reference sequence). CDR3: CATSRGTSGTDTQYF. The DNA for the CDR3 is TGTGCCACCAGCAGAGGGACTAGCGGCACAGATACGCAGTATTTT. Using reference TRBV15 and TRBJ2-3 for the parts outside the CDR3, the full variable domain is DAMVIQNPRYQVTQFGKPVTLSCSQTLNHNVMYWYQQKSSQAPKLLFHYYDKDFNNEADTPDNFQSRRPNTSFCFLDIRSPGLGDTAMYLCATSRGTSGTDTQYFGPGTRLTVL.

The table lists this clone with a few counts. The V and J genes are TRBV5-1 and TRBJ1-6, with D possibly matching TRBD1 (6 bases). Trimming removed 1 base from V and 8 bases from J, with 10 bases in between. The CDR3 runs 14 residues. The germline V gene encodes CDR1 SGHRS and CDR2 YFSETQ. CDR3 sequence (DNA): TGCGCCAGCAGCTTGAGCAGGGGACATTCACCCCTCCACTTT. Translated: CASSLSRGHSPLHF.

Here the CDR3 reads CASSLANRRHEQFF. As DNA, the CDR3 is TGTGCCAGCAGCTTGGCCAACAGACGACATGAGCAGTTCTTC. This chain uses TRBV5-6 with TRBJ2-1; D remains ambiguous. The CDR3 is 14 amino acids. CDR1 is SGHDT and CDR2 is YYEEEE in the germline V gene. Trimming pared 0 bases from V and 8 bases from J, leaving 12 bases between.

There are a few counts of this clone. This chain connects TRBV2 to TRBJ1-5; 7 nucleotides align to TRBD1. This CDR3 is built from 15 residues. Germline V lookup: CDR1 SNHLY, CDR2 FYNNEI. V trimming: 5 bases; J trimming: 2 bases; junction bases outside the gene matches: 6. The CDR3 protein is CASSSRTGGNQPQHF. The CDR3 bases are TGTGCCAGCAGTTCCAGGACAGGTGGCAATCAGCCCCAGCATTTT.

This chain connects TRBV14 to TRBJ2-5; 13 nucleotides match TRBD2. Trimming removed 3 bases from V and 5 bases from J; junction bases left unmatched: 0. Germline V lookup: CDR1 SGHDN, CDR2 FVKESK. CDR3 length: 14 residues. This chain's CDR3 is CASSQGLAGETQYF. The CDR3 region has the DNA TGTGCCAGCAGCCAGGGACTAGCGGGGGAGACCCAGTACTTC.

The sample holds a few counts of this clone. Here the CDR3 DNA reads TGTGCCAGCAGCTTATACGCAGGGCGGGACACCGGGGAGCTGTTTTTT. This encodes CASSLYAGRDTGELFF. This chain links TRBV7-7 with TRBJ2-2; the D gene could be TRBD1 or TRBD2 (5 bases each). V lost 2 bases and J lost 3, with 13 bases in between. This CDR3 is built from 16 residues. Germline CDR1 SSHAT, CDR2 FNYEAQ (reference sequence).

This clone has a count of ten or more. The rearrangement links TRBV10-1 to TRBJ2-4, with TRBD2 as a possible D gene (5 bases). CDR3 length: 14 residues. V lost 0 bases to trimming and J lost 3 bases, with 6 bases between them. Per germline, CDR1 WNHNN and CDR2 SYGVQD (reference sequence). CDR3: CASSESGVKNIQYF. The CDR3 nucleotides read TGCGCCAGCAGTGAGTCCGGGGTCAAAAACATTCAGTACTTC.

This clone was seen a handful of times. The rearrangement joins TRBV27 to TRBJ2-7, with a tentative D call TRBD1 (6 bases). Trimming took off 5 bases at V and 3 bases at J, with 11 bases between the two ends. The CDR3 has 13 residues. Germline V gene sequence: CDR1 MNHEY, CDR2 SMNVEV (reference sequence). The CDR3 is CASSEQGFYEQYF. The DNA for the CDR3 is TGTGCCAGCAGTGAACAGGGATTCTACGAGCAGTACTTC.

J is TRBJ1-5 and V is TRBV29-1; D is ambiguous. Deletions cut 5 bases from V and 6 bases from J, with 8 bases between. Germline V gene lookup returns CDR1 SQVTM and CDR2 ANQGSEA. The CDR3 has 11 amino acids. This CDR3 is CSVNWGQPQHF. The DNA for the CDR3 is TGCAGCGTTAACTGGGGTCAGCCCCAGCATTTT.

The J gene is TRBJ1-6, the V gene TRBV7-9; 9 positions agree with TRBD1. The ends lost 4 bases at V and 6 bases at J; junction bases unmatched: 4. The CDR3 loop spans 15 amino acids. Germline V gene lookup returns CDR1 SEHNR and CDR2 FQNEAQ (reference sequence). The CDR3 DNA sequence: TGTGCCAGCAGCTCACAGGGGGCTACTAATTCACCCCTCCACTTT. It codes for CASSSQGATNSPLHF.

The chain couples TRBV28 to TRBJ2-4; TRBD1 matches at 9 bases. The germline CDR1 and CDR2 sequences are MDHEN and SYDVKM. The CDR3 spans 15 residues. Trimming removed 7 bases from V and 1 base from J; junction bases left unmatched: 5. The CDR3 loop is CASTGTGTAKNIQYF. The CDR3 DNA reads TGTGCCAGCACCGGGACAGGGACGGCCAAAAACATTCAGTACTTC.

This chain connects TRBV2 to TRBJ1-1; 9 nucleotides align to TRBD1. V shed 10 bases, J shed 4 bases, and the junction held 10 bases outside the gene matches. This CDR3 comprises 14 residues. Germline values: CDR1 SNHLY, CDR2 FYNNEI. The CDR3 protein is CATQGALASTEAFF. The CDR3, as DNA: TGTGCCACACAGGGGGCTCTAGCGAGCACTGAAGCTTTCTTT. The full variable domain, in which reference TRBV2 and TRBJ1-1 provide the parts outside the CDR3, is EPEVTQTPSHQVTQMGQEVILRCVPISNHLYFYWYRQILGQKVEFLVSFYNNEISEKSEIFDDQFSVERPDGSNFTLKIRSTKLEDSAMYFCATQGALASTEAFFGQGTRLTVV.

This clone was counted a few times. The chain has TRBV7-2 and TRBJ2-7, with a tentative D call TRBD2 (6 bases). The length of the CDR3 is 16 residues. Deletions cut 1 base from V and 0 bases from J, with 13 bases between. Germline CDR1 SGHTA, CDR2 FQGNSA. The CDR3 DNA is TGTGCCAGCAGCTTAGGTAGCGGTTTGAGCTCCTACGAGCAGTACTTC. This translates into CASSLGSGLSSYEQYF.

This chain uses TRBV27 with TRBJ2-2; the D gene is possibly TRBD2 (5 bases). The V and J ends lost 5 bases and 7 bases respectively, with 17 bases between them. Germline lookup yields CDR1 MNHEY and CDR2 SMNVEV (reference sequence). This CDR3 has 15 amino acids. CDR3 loop: CASSRPGWSGGELFF. In nucleotides, the CDR3 is TGTGCCAGCAGTCGACCGGGGTGGTCTGGCGGGGAGCTGTTTTTT.

This clone appeared once. The chain links TRBV29-1 to TRBJ2-5; D gene uncertain. The germline CDR1 and CDR2 sequences are SQVTM and ANQGSEA. This CDR3 spans 12 amino acids. V was trimmed by 3 bases and J by 5 bases, leaving 10 bases between them. The CDR3: CSVESNGETQYF. CDR3 DNA: TGCAGCGTTGAGTCTAACGGGGAGACCCAGTACTTC.

This clone came up once. CDR3 nucleotide sequence: TGTGCCACTTCCACTGGCAGTCAAGAGACCCAGTACTTC. This translates into CATSTGSQETQYF. This sequence joins TRBV19 and TRBJ2-5, with D uncertain. Germline V gene lookup returns CDR1 LNHDA and CDR2 SQIVND (reference sequence). The ends were cut back, 10 bases at V and 2 bases at J, with 14 bases in the middle. The CDR3 runs to 13 residues.

This clone was counted at least ten times. The J gene is TRBJ2-1, the V gene TRBV7-9; the match to TRBD1 covers 7 bases. V lost 2 bases to trimming and J lost 9 bases; unmatched junction nucleotides: 7. This CDR3 has 14 residues. CDR1 is SEHNR, CDR2 FQNEAQ, per germline (reference sequence). CDR3: CASSLRGRDSEQFF. CDR3 coding DNA: TGTGCCAGCAGCTTAAGGGGAAGGGACAGTGAGCAGTTCTTC.

This clone was seen only once. The V and J genes are TRBV7-9 and TRBJ1-1; 10 nucleotides line up with TRBD1. Germline V CDR1 and CDR2: SEHNR, FQNEAQ (reference sequence). The CDR3 is 12 residues long. V trimming: 6 bases; J trimming: 11 bases; junction bases outside the gene matches: 6. The chain's CDR3 is CASRWDRGTAFF. CDR3 coding DNA: TGTGCCAGCAGGTGGGACAGGGGAACGGCTTTCTTT.

V gene TRBV18 combines with J gene TRBJ1-4; no clear D. V lost 1 base, J lost 4 bases, and 7 bases lay in between. This CDR3 is built from 14 residues. The germline gives CDR1 KGHSH, CDR2 LQKENI. The CDR3 sequence: CASSPQAYNEKLFF. CDR3 sequence (DNA): TGTGCCAGCTCACCACAGGCCTATAATGAAAAACTGTTTTTT.

The chain has TRBV6-4 and TRBJ2-1; the match to TRBD2 covers 13 bases. V shed 5 bases, J shed 10 bases, and the junction held 8 bases outside the gene matches. The germline gives CDR1 MRHNA, CDR2 SNTAGT. CDR3 size: 15 residues. The CDR3 loop is CASSWTSGGVGEQFF. The CDR3 DNA follows: TGTGCCAGCAGTTGGACTAGCGGGGGAGTTGGCGAGCAGTTCTTC.

In DNA form, the CDR3 reads TGTGCCAGCGCCCCGACATTCACTAGCACAGATACGCAGTATTTT. Translating it yields CASAPTFTSTDTQYF. The V and J genes are TRBV25-1 and TRBJ2-3; no clear D. Germline CDR1 is MGHDK and CDR2 is SYGVNS. The CDR3 contains 15 residues. V lost 8 bases, J lost 0 bases, and 15 bases lay in between.

The chain recombines TRBV7-2 with TRBJ2-3, with 7 bases matching TRBD2. Germline V lookup: CDR1 SGHTA, CDR2 FQGNSA. The CDR3 consists of 19 residues. V lost 3 bases to trimming and J lost 2 bases; unmatched junction nucleotides: 17. The DNA for the CDR3 is TGTGCCAGCAGCTTGCGGGACTACGGTCTTCTCGCCATCACAGATACGCAGTATTTT. This gives the protein CASSLRDYGLLAITDTQYF.

This clone appeared a few times. J is TRBJ2-5 and V is TRBV10-3; D remains unclear. V lost 3 bases and J 5 bases, leaving 13 bases between the germline ends. The CDR3 extends over 14 amino acids. Germline CDR1 reads ENHRY; CDR2 reads SYGVKD. CDR3 DNA sequence: TGTGCCATCAGTGACCCGGGCCCAGCGGAGACCCAGTACTTC. Translated: CAISDPGPAETQYF.

The chain couples TRBV19 to TRBJ2-1; 7 positions match TRBD1. J lost 9 bases, V lost 3 bases, and 14 bases had no gene match. Germline-derived CDR1 and CDR2 are LNHDA and SQIVND (reference sequence). The CDR3 consists of 16 residues. CDR3 DNA: TGTGCCAGTAGTATTTCAACCCCCCGAGGGGGCGGTGAGCAGTTCTTC. This sequence encodes CASSISTPRGGGEQFF. The full variable domain, its missing parts supplied by reference TRBV19 and TRBJ2-1, is DGGITQSPKYLFRKEGQNVTLSCEQNLNHDAMYWYRQDPGQGLRLIYYSQIVNDFQKGDIAEGYSVSREKKESFPLTVTSAQKNPTAFYLCASSISTPRGGGEQFFGPGTRLTVL.

The gene calls are TRBV7-2 and TRBJ2-1; 11 positions agree with TRBD2. The CDR3 is 14 residues long. Losses at the gene ends were 2 bases for V and 9 bases for J; bases not matched to a gene: 3. Germline CDR1 and CDR2: SGHTA and FQGNSA. CDR3 sequence reads: CASSLTSGSGEQFF. For the CDR3, the DNA is TGTGCCAGCAGCTTAACTAGCGGGAGCGGTGAGCAGTTCTTC.

The chain joins TRBV15 to TRBJ2-3; 13 nucleotides agree with TRBD2. Per germline, CDR1 LNHNV and CDR2 YYDKDF (reference sequence). After removal of 4 bases from V and 2 bases from J, the junction contained 3 bases not matched to a gene. This CDR3 contains 16 residues. The CDR3 bases are TGTGCCACCAGCACGGGACTAGCGGGAACCACAGATACGCAGTATTTT. Translation: CATSTGLAGTTDTQYF.

The chain has TRBV5-6 and TRBJ1-2; no clear D. V was pared by 0 bases and J by 8 bases, with 17 bases between. The CDR3 has 15 amino acids. Germline V gene data show CDR1 as SGHDT and CDR2 as YYEEEE. DNA of the CDR3: TGTGCCAGCAGCTTGGGAAGAGGTCAGGTCGGAGGCTACACCTTC. Protein sequence: CASSLGRGQVGGYTF.

In this sample, this clone turned up a few times. This chain joins TRBV5-1 and TRBJ2-7; TRBD2 agrees at 10 bases. Germline values: CDR1 SGHRS, CDR2 YFSETQ. After removal of 0 bases from V and 3 bases from J, the junction contained 9 bases not matched to a gene. The CDR3 is 17 amino acids. CDR3 in DNA: TGCGCCAGCAGCTTGGTGCCCACTAGCGGGACTGTCTACGAGCAGTACTTC. Translation: CASSLVPTSGTVYEQYF.

This clone turned up a few times. This chain uses TRBV4-2 with TRBJ2-2; D uncertain. The CDR3 runs 11 residues. The germline V gene encodes CDR1 LGHNA and CDR2 YNFKEQ. Trimming removed 0 bases at V and 13 bases at J, with 6 bases between. The CDR3 nucleotides read TGTGCCAGCAGCCAAGAAAGCCGGCTGTTTTTT. Translating it yields CASSQESRLFF.

This clone was picked up one time. V is TRBV27 and J is TRBJ1-6; 10 bases match TRBD1. The CDR3 has 14 residues. After removal of 5 bases from V and 6 bases from J, the junction contained 1 base not matched to a gene. Germline V gene lookup returns CDR1 MNHEY and CDR2 SMNVEV (reference sequence). The CDR3 protein is CASSRDRGNSPLHF. The CDR3 bases are TGTGCCAGCAGTCGGGACAGGGGTAATTCACCCCTCCACTTT.